The 15 T cell receptor beta chains presented below share a single source sample, sequenced in a study of molecular identifiers for immune sequencing clone quantification. TCRdb reanalysed the PCR reads using MiXCR and keeps one entry per CDR3 protein. The table lists under 350,000 distinct CDR3 sequences, roughly a quarter of them singletons. The sample comprised naive CD8+ T cells from blood, with Jurkat cell RNA spiked in. Subset meaning: FACS-sorted CD8+CD4-CCR7+CD45RA+ naive T cells. Source of these receptors: a human donor in good health. Some libraries in this study had Jurkat cell RNA spiked in.

This clonotype was counted only a few times. The rearrangement joins TRBV5-5 to TRBJ1-1, with a possible D match to TRBD1 (5 bases). The CDR3 is 13 amino acids. Trimming took 4 bases from V and 4 from J, leaving 11 bases between them. Germline V gives CDR1 SGHKS, CDR2 YYEKEE (reference sequence). The CDR3 DNA follows: TGTGCCAGCAGCACTCGGGGCCCCACTGAAGCTTTCTTT. This gives the protein CASSTRGPTEAFF. The full variable domain, with the rest looked up from reference TRBV5-5 and TRBJ1-1, is DAGVTQSPTHLIKTRGQQVTLRCSPISGHKSVSWYQQVLGQGPQFIFQYYEKEERGRGNFPDRFSARQFPNYSSELNVNALLLGDSALYLCASSTRGPTEAFFGQGTRLTVV.

This clonotype was detected many times. The chain recombines TRBV3-1 with TRBJ2-7, with D unresolved. The CDR3 is 14 amino acids. Germline V CDR1 and CDR2: LGHDT, YNNKEL (reference sequence). Trimming stripped 0 bases from V and 2 bases from J, with 8 bases between. The CDR3 region has the DNA TGTGCCAGCAGCCAAGACGGTTACGCCTACGAGCAGTACTTC. It codes for CASSQDGYAYEQYF.

This clonotype was detected once. This chain links TRBV19 with TRBJ2-7; 8 positions agree with TRBD1. The V gene's germline CDR1 is LNHDA and CDR2 SQIVND (reference sequence). This CDR3 has 15 amino acids. Trimming at V came to 6 bases and at J to 0 bases, leaving 7 bases not matched to a gene. CDR3 DNA sequence: TGTGCCAGTAGCCTCGGGACAGGAAGCTCCTACGAGCAGTACTTC. This codes for CASSLGTGSSYEQYF.

Ten or more counts support this clonotype. The chain recombines TRBV7-9 with TRBJ1-1; D may be TRBD1 (5 bases). This CDR3 is 14 amino acids long. The V end was cut by 0 bases, the J end by 4 bases, with 9 bases between. Germline assignment: CDR1 SEHNR and CDR2 FQNEAQ (reference sequence). The CDR3 sequence: CASSLAYGGTEAFF. The CDR3 nucleotides are TGTGCCAGCAGCTTAGCTTATGGGGGCACTGAAGCTTTCTTT.

Many counts were recorded for this clonotype. V is TRBV9 and J is TRBJ2-3, with D hard to call. This CDR3 region has 13 residues. Germline CDR1 is SGDLS and CDR2 is YYNGEE. V was pared by 4 bases and J by 2 bases, with 8 bases between. Here the CDR3 reads CASSFGNTDTQYF. The CDR3 nucleotides read TGTGCCAGCAGCTTTGGGAACACAGATACGCAGTATTTT.

This chain links TRBV10-3 with TRBJ2-3, with unresolved D. The CDR3 is made up of 17 amino acids. Trimming removed 0 bases from V and 0 bases from J, with 13 bases in between. CDR1 and CDR2 from the germline V gene are ENHRY and SYGVKD. CDR3 in DNA: TGTGCCATCAGTGAGTCGGCCGCCGCGGCGAGCACAGATACGCAGTATTTT. It translates to CAISESAAAASTDTQYF.

This clonotype was detected many times. The chain links TRBV6-1 to TRBJ2-7; D remains unclear. The germline V and J ends were trimmed by 7 bases and 2 bases, with 9 bases remaining between them. The CDR3 is 12 amino acids. Germline-derived CDR1 and CDR2 are MNHNS and SASEGT. CDR3 in amino acids: CASKERTYEQYF. The CDR3 DNA is TGTGCCAGCAAGGAGAGAACCTACGAGCAGTACTTC.

The chain recombines TRBV27 with TRBJ2-1; TRBD1 aligns across 11 bases. V gave up 9 bases and J gave up 2 bases; unmatched junction bases: 3. Germline assignment: CDR1 MNHEY and CDR2 SMNVEV (reference sequence). This CDR3 comprises 14 residues. The CDR3 reads CASRGQGAYNEQFF. CDR3 nucleotides: TGTGCCAGTAGGGGACAGGGGGCCTACAATGAGCAGTTCTTC.

This clonotype was picked up a small number of times. The DNA for the CDR3 is TGTGCCAGCAGTTGGGCCGAGGAGAACACTGAAGCTTTCTTT. Amino acids: CASSWAEENTEAFF. V gene TRBV5-5 combines with J gene TRBJ1-1; D unclear. The CDR3 is 14 residues long. In germline, CDR1 is SGHKS, CDR2 YYEKEE (reference sequence). Trimming removed 5 bases at V and 1 base at J, with 12 bases between.

This chain links TRBV27 with TRBJ1-4; possible D gene TRBD1, 6 bases. The V gene's germline CDR1 is MNHEY and CDR2 SMNVEV (reference sequence). V shed 2 bases and J shed 5 bases, with 15 bases lying between them. This CDR3 region has 16 residues. CDR3 region: CASSLAHRTDNEKLFF. CDR3 in DNA: TGTGCCAGCAGTTTAGCCCACAGGACAGACAATGAAAAACTGTTTTTT.

With regard to this clonotype: A read error may explain this, as a much larger clone is one base away. The genes are TRBV7-9 and TRBJ2-3, with D perhaps matching TRBD2 (6 bases). CDR1 is SEHNR, CDR2 FQNEAQ, per germline (reference sequence). The V gene lost 5 bases and the J gene lost 5 bases, with 20 bases spanning the gap. The CDR3 length is 16 residues. CDR3 nucleotide sequence: TGTGCCAGCAGCCCACGCCCGGGACTCCACAGAGATACGCAGTATTTT. It specifies CASSPRPGLHRDTQYF.

This chain joins TRBV5-6 and TRBJ2-1; D ambiguous. CDR3 length: 17 residues. Germline CDR1 SGHDT, CDR2 YYEEEE. V gave up 4 bases and J gave up 4 bases, with 21 bases separating them. CDR3 DNA: TGTGCCAGCAGCACCTCCGGGTGGGTCGGGTATTACAATGAGCAGTTCTTC. As protein: CASSTSGWVGYYNEQFF.

This clonotype was seen ten or more times. The chain links TRBV6-5 to TRBJ1-1; D is unresolved. Germline CDR1 reads MNHEY; CDR2 reads SVGAGI. V was trimmed by 6 bases and J by 1 base, leaving 9 bases between them. The CDR3 is 13 residues long. CDR3 loop: CASRLDANTEAFF. The DNA for the CDR3 is TGTGCCAGCAGACTCGACGCGAACACTGAAGCTTTCTTT.

Of note for this clonotype: This clone may be a read error of a much larger clone one base away. The chain has TRBV5-1 and TRBJ1-5; unclear D gene. V was pared by 0 bases and J by 1 base, with 17 bases between. In germline, CDR1 is SGHRS, CDR2 YFSETQ. The length of the CDR3 is 18 residues. CDR3 DNA: TGCGCCAGCAGCTTGGAGGTTGAGGAGGGATCAAGCAATCAGCCCCAGCATTTT. This gives the protein CASSLEVEEGSSNQPQHF.

The V gene is TRBV14, the J gene TRBJ2-1, with D possibly TRBD1 on 5 matching bases. Germline CDR1 is SGHDN and CDR2 is FVKESK. The CDR3 consists of 12 residues. V dropped 4 bases and J dropped 12 bases, with 13 bases sitting between them. The CDR3 reads CASSPLGVGQFF. CDR3 coding DNA: TGTGCCAGCAGCCCCCTAGGGGTTGGGCAGTTCTTC.